Following are 20 T cell receptor beta chains from one sample sequenced in a study of blood T cell repertoires in COVID-19. Measured with immunoSEQ multiplex PCR; TCRdb has only the in-frame clones, and not every one. The repertoire includes under 400,000 clones, approximately 90% of them detected once, and 3.9% sits in the top ten. The source material was peripheral blood. These receptors all come from an older woman with COVID-19, enrolled during active disease.

Only one count was recorded for this clone. The chain uses TRBV18 and TRBJ2-7, with a tentative D call TRBD2 (6 bases). CDR1 and CDR2 (germline): KGHSH, LQKENI. The V and J ends lost 3 bases and 1 base respectively, with 13 bases between them. CDR3 length: 15 residues. For the CDR3, the DNA is TGTGCCAGCTCACCGTCTTGGGGGGATTCCTACGAGCAGTACTTC. It yields the protein CASSPSWGDSYEQYF. The full variable domain, completed using reference TRBV18 and TRBJ2-7, is NAGVMQNPRHLVRRRGQEARLRCSPMKGHSHVYWYRQLPEEGLKFMVYLQKENIIDESGMPKERFSAEFPKEGPSILRIQQVVRGDSAAYFCASSPSWGDSYEQYFGPGTRLTVT.

This chain joins TRBV6-5 and TRBJ1-5, with 10 bases that match TRBD1. CDR1 MNHEY and CDR2 SVGAGI come from the germline V gene. V shed 5 bases, J shed 4 bases, and the junction held 5 bases outside the gene matches. This CDR3 is built from 15 residues. For the CDR3, the DNA is TGTGCCAGCAGTCCCGACAGGGGGCGAAATCAGCCCCAGCATTTT. Translating gives CASSPDRGRNQPQHF.

The chain uses TRBV7-9 and TRBJ2-2; D possibly corresponds to TRBD1 (6 bases). Germline V gives CDR1 SEHNR, CDR2 FQNEAQ (reference sequence). This CDR3 region has 14 residues. Trimming left V 7 bases short and J 3 bases short, with 12 bases between. CDR3 in DNA: TGTGCCAGCAACTCGGACAGATACACCGGGGAGCTGTTTTTT. It specifies CASNSDRYTGELFF.

This sequence joins TRBV30 and TRBJ2-6; D is unclear. This CDR3 has 13 amino acids. V was shortened by 8 bases and J by 0 bases, with 8 bases between the two germline ends. Germline values: CDR1 GTSNPN, CDR2 SVGIG (reference sequence). The CDR3 nucleotides read TGTGCCGCTAGGAGCTCTGGGGCCAACGTCCTGACTTTC. This translates into CAARSSGANVLTF.

The V and J genes are TRBV28 and TRBJ2-7; D is unclear. Germline CDR1 is MDHEN and CDR2 is SYDVKM. This CDR3 has 13 amino acids. V was shortened by 6 bases and J by 2 bases, with 11 bases between the two germline ends. DNA of the CDR3: TGTGCCAGCAGGTCTTCAGTTACCTACGAGCAGTACTTC. This codes for CASRSSVTYEQYF. Filled out from reference TRBV28 and TRBJ2-7, the complete variable domain reads DVKVTQSSRYLVKRTGEKVFLECVQDMDHENMFWYRQDPGLGLRLIYFSYDVKMKEKGDIPEGYSVSREKKERFSLILESASTNQTSMYLCASRSSVTYEQYFGPGTRLTVT.

The chain links TRBV28 to TRBJ1-5; possible D gene TRBD1, 6 bases. Per the germline V gene, CDR1 is MDHEN and CDR2 is SYDVKM. The germline V and J ends were trimmed by 3 bases and 14 bases, with 14 bases remaining between them. The CDR3 contains 12 residues. This CDR3 reads CASSFLGRGEHF. The DNA of the CDR3 is TGTGCCAGCAGTTTCTTGGGCAGGGGAGAGCATTTT.

J is TRBJ2-2 and V is TRBV7-8; no clear D. The V end lost 2 bases, the J end lost 1 base, and 8 bases lay between the germline ends. This CDR3 contains 15 residues. Germline-derived CDR1 and CDR2 are SGHVS and FQNEAQ. CDR3 loop: CASSLTDMNTGELFF. In DNA, the CDR3 is TGTGCCAGCAGCTTAACTGATATGAACACCGGGGAGCTGTTTTTT. The whole variable domain, remainder taken from reference TRBV7-8 and TRBJ2-2, is GAGVSQSPRYKVAKRGQDVALRCDPISGHVSLFWYQQALGQGPEFLTYFQNEAQLDKSGLPSDRFFAERPEGSVSTLKIQRTQQEDSAVYLCASSLTDMNTGELFFGEGSRLTVL.

V and J are TRBV28 and TRBJ2-1; TRBD2 matches 9 bases. Germline V CDR1 and CDR2: MDHEN, SYDVKM. The J segment lost 12 bases and the V segment lost 6 bases, leaving 12 bases of the junction unmatched. The CDR3 length is 14 residues. In nucleotides, the CDR3 is TGTGCCAGCAGCCCACCAGCGGGGGGTTCGGGGCAGTTCTTC. This codes for CASSPPAGGSGQFF.

J is TRBJ2-1 and V is TRBV15, with TRBD2 as a possible D gene (5 bases). The CDR3 length is 14 residues. Between the trimmed V and J ends, which lost 0 bases and 6 bases, there was a span of 9 bases. CDR1 is LNHNV, CDR2 YYDKDF, per germline (reference sequence). For the CDR3, the DNA is TGTGCCACCAGCAGAGATAGTCGGGGCAATGAGCAGTTCTTC. It is translated as CATSRDSRGNEQFF.

There are a few counts of this clone. This chain joins TRBV6-5 and TRBJ1-4; no firm D call. The ends were cut back, 7 bases at V and 3 bases at J, with 15 bases in the middle. This CDR3 is 15 amino acids long. In germline, CDR1 is MNHEY, CDR2 SVGAGI. The CDR3 loop reads CASMASGRPNEKLFF. CDR3 nucleotide sequence: TGTGCCAGCATGGCATCGGGGAGACCTAATGAAAAACTGTTTTTT.

This chain links TRBV7-6 with TRBJ2-1; 12 bases match TRBD2. V lost 2 bases and J lost 3; bases outside the gene matches: 5. The CDR3 length is 17 residues. The germline gives CDR1 SGHVS, CDR2 FNYEAQ. The CDR3 loop reads CASSLRPTSGGYNEQFF. The CDR3 DNA is TGTGCCAGCAGCTTAAGACCGACTAGCGGGGGCTACAATGAGCAGTTCTTC.

The V gene is TRBV11-2, the J gene TRBJ1-4; 7 positions match TRBD1. CDR1 is SGHAT, CDR2 FQNNGV, per germline. The CDR3 has 15 amino acids. V lost 5 bases, J lost 7 bases, and 10 bases stayed unmatched. In DNA, the CDR3 is TGTGCCAGCAGCCTGGGACAGACTCTGGGTGAAAAACTGTTTTTT. Translated: CASSLGQTLGEKLFF. The full variable domain, with the rest looked up from reference TRBV11-2 and TRBJ1-4, is EAGVAQSPRYKIIEKRQSVAFWCNPISGHATLYWYQQILGQGPKLLIQFQNNGVVDDSQLPKDRFSAERLKGVDSTLKIQPAKLEDSAVYLCASSLGQTLGEKLFFGSGTQLSVL.

The CDR3 DNA follows: TGTGCCAGCAGCCGGGGACAGATGAACACTGAAGCTTTCTTT. Its protein product is CASSRGQMNTEAFF. The genes are TRBV5-4 and TRBJ1-1, with TRBD1 matching 7 bases. This CDR3 comprises 14 residues. Trimming took 4 bases from V and 0 from J; bases not matched to a gene: 3. Per germline, CDR1 SGHNT and CDR2 YYREEE (reference sequence). Full variable domain (missing parts from reference TRBV5-4 and TRBJ1-1): ETGVTQSPTHLIKTRGQQVTLRCSSQSGHNTVSWYQQALGQGPQFIFQYYREEENGRGNFPPRFSGLQFPNYSSELNVNALELDDSALYLCASSRGQMNTEAFFGQGTRLTVV.

The chain is built from TRBV19 and TRBJ1-2, with 8 bases aligning to TRBD1. The CDR3 length is 15 residues. The V gene end was trimmed by 3 bases and the J gene end by 6 bases; junction bases not matched to a gene: 9. The germline V gene encodes CDR1 LNHDA and CDR2 SQIVND (reference sequence). The CDR3 loop is CASSMQAGGRHGYTF. As DNA, the CDR3 is TGTGCCAGTAGTATGCAAGCAGGGGGCAGGCATGGCTACACCTTC.

V is TRBV7-3 and J is TRBJ2-1; 8 nucleotides line up with TRBD2. The CDR3 consists of 17 residues. The germline CDR1 and CDR2 sequences are SGHTA and FQGTGA. V trimming: 1 base; J trimming: 0 bases; junction bases outside the gene matches: 5. The CDR3 sequence: CASSLRFSGDSYNEQFF. DNA for the CDR3: TGTGCCAGCAGCTTAAGGTTTAGCGGGGACTCCTACAATGAGCAGTTCTTC.

J is TRBJ2-1 and V is TRBV7-3, with D uncertain. Per germline, CDR1 SGHTA and CDR2 FQGTGA. V dropped 5 bases and J dropped 8 bases, with 10 bases sitting between them. This CDR3 comprises 12 residues. CDR3 sequence: CASSPGGYEQFF. For the CDR3, the DNA is TGTGCCAGCAGCCCGGGTGGGTATGAGCAGTTCTTC.

The rearrangement links TRBV10-3 to TRBJ1-2; D not certain. Looked up from germline, CDR1 is ENHRY and CDR2 is SYGVKD. This CDR3 region has 12 residues. Trimming shortened V by 10 bases and J by 5 bases, and 14 bases separated the two germline ends. The DNA of the CDR3 is TGTGCCAGCGGGGTCGCGGGGTATGGCTACACCTTC. It is translated as CASGVAGYGYTF.

This rearrangement joins TRBV7-8 to TRBJ2-2; tentatively, D is TRBD2 (6 bases). The germline CDR1 and CDR2 sequences are SGHVS and FQNEAQ. The ends were cut back, 7 bases at V and 0 bases at J, with 9 bases in the middle. This CDR3 spans 14 amino acids. The chain's CDR3 is CASTRRANTGELFF. As DNA, the CDR3 is TGTGCCAGCACTAGGAGGGCGAACACCGGGGAGCTGTTTTTT.

V is TRBV6-2 or TRBV6-3 and J is TRBJ2-5; 12 positions match TRBD2. CDR1 and CDR2 from the germline V gene are MNHEY and SVGEGT. The CDR3 spans 16 residues. J lost 3 bases, V lost 0 bases, and 2 bases had no gene match. The CDR3 is CASSYSTSGGEETQYF. CDR3 in DNA: TGTGCCAGCAGTTACTCGACTAGCGGGGGAGAAGAGACCCAGTACTTC.

The chain joins TRBV5-5 to TRBJ2-5; possibly TRBD1 for D (6 bases). Trimming stripped 5 bases from V and 1 base from J, with 12 bases between. The germline V gene encodes CDR1 SGHKS and CDR2 YYEKEE (reference sequence). CDR3 length: 14 residues. The CDR3 DNA reads as TGTGCCAGCAGTCCCGGACAGAGCCAAGAGACCCAGTACTTC. Its translation is CASSPGQSQETQYF. Complete variable domain (other parts from reference TRBV5-5 and TRBJ2-5): DAGVTQSPTHLIKTRGQQVTLRCSPISGHKSVSWYQQVLGQGPQFIFQYYEKEERGRGNFPDRFSARQFPNYSSELNVNALLLGDSALYLCASSPGQSQETQYFGPGTRLLVL.